Shown below are 31 T cell receptor beta chains from a single sample sequenced in a study of shared clonotypes between healthy human individuals. Measured with immunoSEQ multiplex PCR; TCRdb has only the in-frame clones, and not every one. The sample has more than 1 million clones; 78% are singletons. Sequencing was carried out using memory CD4+ T cells from PBMCs. Subset reported: CD45RA-negative fraction. The receptors originated from a man between 18 and 29 years old in good health. Some clones in this sample may be carry-over from other donors' samples.

The chain uses TRBV5-8 and TRBJ1-5; D remains unclear. Germline V gene data show CDR1 as SGHTS and CDR2 as YDEGEE. Trimming removed 6 bases from V and 4 bases from J, with 20 bases in between. This CDR3 spans 16 amino acids. The CDR3 region has the DNA TGTGCCAGCACCACTCTTACTCCGGGGTCAAATCAGCCCCAGCATTTT. Translated: CASTTLTPGSNQPQHF.

This rearrangement joins TRBV20-1 to TRBJ2-1; D may be TRBD2 (5 bases). There are 11 residues in the CDR3. V lost 7 bases to trimming and J lost 3 bases, with 7 bases between them. Germline lookup yields CDR1 DFQATT and CDR2 SNEGSKA (reference sequence). CDR3 coding DNA: TGCAGTGGGGAGAACTACAATGAGCAGTTCTTC. Protein sequence: CSGENYNEQFF.

The chain couples TRBV2 to TRBJ2-2, with 9 bases matching TRBD1. The V and J ends lost 8 bases and 4 bases, in that order; junction bases with no gene match: 5. From germline, CDR1 is SNHLY and CDR2 FYNNEI. This CDR3 contains 14 residues. The CDR3 DNA sequence: TGTGCCAGCGTCGGACAGGGGATCACCGGGGAGCTGTTTTTT. This encodes CASVGQGITGELFF.

The chain uses TRBV5-1 and TRBJ1-2; 10 bases are shared with TRBD1. The germline V gene encodes CDR1 SGHRS and CDR2 YFSETQ. The CDR3 contains 15 residues. The ends lost 0 bases at V and 6 bases at J; junction bases unmatched: 5. The CDR3 is CASSLATGQGDGYTF. The DNA of the CDR3 is TGCGCCAGCAGCTTGGCCACAGGACAGGGGGATGGCTACACCTTC. Complete variable domain (other parts from reference TRBV5-1 and TRBJ1-2): KAGVTQTPRYLIKTRGQQVTLSCSPISGHRSVSWYQQTPGQGLQFLFEYFSETQRNKGNFPGRFSGRQFSNSRSEMNVSTLELGDSALYLCASSLATGQGDGYTFGSGTRLTVV.

This clone was seen many times. The chain recombines TRBV4-1 with TRBJ1-2; 7 bases map to TRBD1. V shed 2 bases and J 3 bases; nucleotides not matched to a gene: 6. The germline V gene has CDR1 MGHRA and CDR2 YSYEKL. There are 15 residues in the CDR3. The DNA for the CDR3 is TGCGCCAGCAGCCAACCGACAGGGAAGGACTATGGCTACACCTTC. Translating it yields CASSQPTGKDYGYTF.

The V gene is TRBV12-5, the J gene TRBJ2-7; D is possibly TRBD1 (6 bases). Germline V gives CDR1 LGHNT, CDR2 FRNRAP. The CDR3 sequence is 16 residues long. V was pared by 0 bases and J by 0 bases, with 12 bases between. CDR3 residues: CASGLVPRGSSYEQYF. The CDR3 DNA reads as TGTGCTAGTGGTTTGGTACCGAGGGGGAGCTCCTACGAGCAGTACTTC.

The genes are TRBV5-6 and TRBJ2-5; D tentatively reads TRBD1 or TRBD2 (5 bases each). Per germline, CDR1 SGHDT and CDR2 YYEEEE. V was clipped by 1 base and J by 1 base, with 8 bases between them. CDR3 length equals 14 residues. CDR3 DNA: TGTGCCAGCAGCTTGCGGGACGTCCAAGAGACCCAGTACTTC. It codes for CASSLRDVQETQYF.

V and J are TRBV6-6 and TRBJ2-5, with D uncertain. Trimming shortened V by 0 bases and J by 5 bases, and 4 bases separated the two germline ends. CDR3 length: 12 amino acids. The germline V gene has CDR1 MNHNY and CDR2 SVGAGI (reference sequence). The CDR3 sequence: CASSYSGETQYF. CDR3 nucleotide sequence: TGTGCCAGCAGTTACTCTGGGGAGACCCAGTACTTC.

DNA for the CDR3: TGCGCCAGCAGCCCGAGGACAGGGCCGGGAACAGATACGCAGTATTTT. Translating gives CASSPRTGPGTDTQYF. The chain carries TRBV5-1 and TRBJ2-3, with 8 bases fitting TRBD1. Germline V lookup: CDR1 SGHRS, CDR2 YFSETQ. The CDR3 is 16 residues long. Trimming removed 4 bases from V and 3 bases from J; junction bases left unmatched: 10.

The chain recombines TRBV4-3 with TRBJ1-2, with a possible D match to TRBD1 (5 bases). The CDR3 is 16 amino acids. With 1 base removed from V and 4 bases from J, the gap between germline ends came to 16 bases. Germline V lookup: CDR1 LGHNA, CDR2 YSLEER. The CDR3, as DNA: TGCGCCAGCAGCCAAGTCCGGGGCGGGCCGATCTATGGCTACACCTTC. This gives the protein CASSQVRGGPIYGYTF.

The chain recombines TRBV6-1 with TRBJ1-3; no clear D gene. The CDR3 spans 15 residues. In germline, CDR1 is MNHNS, CDR2 SASEGT. Deletions cut 3 bases from V and 2 bases from J, with 11 bases between. The CDR3 reads CASSDRTFTGNTIYF. CDR3 bases: TGTGCCAGCAGTGACCGCACTTTCACTGGAAACACCATATATTTT.

The gene calls are TRBV7-9 and TRBJ1-6; no firm D call. Trimming cost V 4 bases and J 8 bases, with 9 bases left between them. The CDR3 spans 13 residues. Germline V gene lookup returns CDR1 SEHNR and CDR2 FQNEAQ (reference sequence). CDR3 nucleotides: TGTGCCAGCAGCTCGGATGGGGATTCACCCCTCCACTTT. This sequence encodes CASSSDGDSPLHF.

The J gene is TRBJ2-1, the V gene TRBV7-2; D not resolved. Germline values: CDR1 SGHTA, CDR2 FQGNSA. The CDR3 runs 15 residues. Trimming stripped 8 bases from V and 0 bases from J, with 14 bases between. The CDR3 reads CASGVSRSSYNEQFF. The CDR3 DNA sequence: TGTGCCAGCGGGGTTAGCAGGAGCTCCTACAATGAGCAGTTCTTC.

The chain links TRBV18 to TRBJ2-6; D gene unclear. V was pared by 6 bases and J by 1 base, with 13 bases between. The CDR3 is 16 residues long. The germline gives CDR1 KGHSH, CDR2 LQKENI. CDR3: CASSPPKGSGANVLTF. CDR3 DNA sequence: TGTGCCAGCTCGCCTCCGAAAGGTTCTGGGGCCAACGTCCTGACTTTC. Full variable domain (missing parts from reference TRBV18 and TRBJ2-6): NAGVMQNPRHLVRRRGQEARLRCSPMKGHSHVYWYRQLPEEGLKFMVYLQKENIIDESGMPKERFSAEFPKEGPSILRIQQVVRGDSAAYFCASSPPKGSGANVLTFGAGSRLTVL.

The chain uses TRBV7-3 and TRBJ2-1; 13 bases align to TRBD2. The CDR3 is 18 residues long. Per germline, CDR1 SGHTA and CDR2 FQGTGA. The J segment lost 4 bases and the V segment lost 5 bases, leaving 11 bases of the junction unmatched. CDR3 nucleotides: TGTGCCAGCAGCGCAATGGGTGGACTAGCGGGAGAGTACAATGAGCAGTTCTTC. Its protein product is CASSAMGGLAGEYNEQFF.

Many counts were recorded for this clone. The same CDR3 also results from other DNA sequences found in this sample. This sequence joins TRBV5-1 and TRBJ2-5, with 8 bases matching TRBD2. V lost 2 bases, J lost 0 bases, and 0 bases stayed unmatched. This CDR3 has 14 residues. Germline lookup yields CDR1 SGHRS and CDR2 YFSETQ. The CDR3 protein is CASSFSGNQETQYF. For the CDR3, the DNA is TGCGCCAGCAGCTTTAGCGGGAACCAAGAGACCCAGTACTTC.

This chain uses TRBV19 with TRBJ2-1; unclear D gene. There are 13 residues in the CDR3. Germline V gene sequence: CDR1 LNHDA, CDR2 SQIVND (reference sequence). V lost 6 bases and J 0 bases, leaving 6 bases between the germline ends. CDR3 protein: CASSHPSYNEQFF. For the CDR3, the DNA is TGTGCCAGTAGCCACCCCTCCTACAATGAGCAGTTCTTC.

The V and J genes are TRBV28 and TRBJ1-3; tentatively, D is TRBD1 (5 bases). Per germline, CDR1 MDHEN and CDR2 SYDVKM. The CDR3 totals 14 residues. V was cut by 6 bases and J by 1 base, with 10 bases left in between. The CDR3 DNA sequence: TGTGCCAGCAGCTCAGGGATATCTGGAAACACCATATATTTT. It specifies CASSSGISGNTIYF.

A single count supports this clone. The chain is built from TRBV6-6 and TRBJ1-1; unclear D gene. Germline V lookup: CDR1 MNHNY, CDR2 SVGAGI (reference sequence). Between the trimmed V and J ends, which lost 1 base and 4 bases, there was a span of 7 bases. CDR3 length: 13 residues. CDR3: CASSYWVGTEAFF. The DNA for the CDR3 is TGTGCCAGCAGTTACTGGGTAGGCACTGAAGCTTTCTTT.

Only a few counts were recorded for this clone. The CDR3, as DNA: TGTGCCAGCAGCCAAGATTCACAGGGGGCGCGCATCGGGGAGCTGTTTTTT. This gives the protein CASSQDSQGARIGELFF. The genes are TRBV4-2 and TRBJ2-2, with 9 nucleotides matching TRBD1. V lost 0 bases to trimming and J lost 7 bases; unmatched junction nucleotides: 9. This CDR3 is 17 amino acids long. Germline CDR1 reads LGHNA; CDR2 reads YNFKEQ.

V gene TRBV5-1 combines with J gene TRBJ2-6; D is perhaps TRBD1 (6 bases). Germline values: CDR1 SGHRS, CDR2 YFSETQ. The CDR3 covers 16 residues. Between the trimmed V and J ends, which lost 0 bases and 4 bases, there was a span of 11 bases. The CDR3 region is CASSLGDKAGANVLTF. For the CDR3, the DNA is TGCGCCAGCAGCTTGGGGGACAAGGCGGGGGCCAACGTCCTGACTTTC.

The chain joins TRBV4-2 to TRBJ2-7, with D possibly TRBD2 on 7 matching bases. This CDR3 spans 17 amino acids. V was clipped by 4 bases and J by 0 bases, with 19 bases between them. CDR1 and CDR2 (germline): LGHNA, YNFKEQ. The CDR3 DNA reads TGTGCCAGCAGCCCCAATTGGGGGGGGGCCGACTCCTACGAGCAGTACTTC. It yields the protein CASSPNWGGADSYEQYF.

The V call is TRBV6-1, the J call TRBJ1-2; D remains unclear. The CDR3 sequence is 13 residues long. CDR1 MNHNS and CDR2 SASEGT come from the germline V gene. V was cut by 3 bases and J by 1 base, with 6 bases left in between. The CDR3 region is CASSEAVNYGYTF. The CDR3 region has the DNA TGTGCCAGCAGTGAGGCAGTTAACTATGGCTACACCTTC.

The CDR3 here is CASTPRQGGEQYF. The DNA of the CDR3 is TGTGCCAGCACCCCACGACAGGGCGGCGAGCAGTACTTC. The genes are TRBV7-2 and TRBJ2-7, with 7 bases matching TRBD1. The CDR3 extends over 13 amino acids. Germline CDR1 is SGHTA and CDR2 is FQGNSA. With V trimmed by 7 bases and J by 6 bases, 9 bases remained unmatched.

The chain joins TRBV18 to TRBJ2-1, with TRBD1 as a possible D gene (5 bases). The V end lost 6 bases, the J end lost 10 bases, and 16 bases lay between the germline ends. Germline CDR1 reads KGHSH; CDR2 reads LQKENI. CDR3 length equals 13 residues. The CDR3 DNA reads as TGTGCCAGCTCCCTGACAGAAAGGTCAGAGCAGTTCTTC. Translating it yields CASSLTERSEQFF.

The chain couples TRBV6-1 to TRBJ1-5, with TRBD1 as a possible D gene (5 bases). With 5 bases removed from V and 3 bases from J, the gap between germline ends came to 14 bases. Germline-derived CDR1 and CDR2 are MNHNS and SASEGT. The CDR3 covers 15 residues. CDR3 in DNA: TGTGCCAGCAGTCCCCGGGACGGTAACAATCAGCCCCAGCATTTT. Amino acid sequence: CASSPRDGNNQPQHF.

The rearrangement uses TRBV19 and TRBJ2-7; 9 bases line up with TRBD2. V shed 5 bases and J 2 bases; nucleotides not matched to a gene: 4. The CDR3 extends over 14 amino acids. Germline values: CDR1 LNHDA, CDR2 SQIVND (reference sequence). The CDR3 DNA is TGTGCCAGTAGTCTCGGCGGGAGGGCCTACGAGCAGTACTTC. This sequence encodes CASSLGGRAYEQYF.

The chain has TRBV18 and TRBJ2-6; D may match TRBD1 or TRBD2 (7 bases each). The V end was cut by 3 bases, the J end by 0 bases, with 15 bases between. This CDR3 has 18 residues. Germline loops: CDR1 KGHSH, CDR2 LQKENI. CDR3 sequence reads: CASSPQGGDFSGANVLTF. The DNA for the CDR3 is TGTGCCAGCTCACCGCAGGGGGGGGATTTCTCTGGGGCCAACGTCCTGACTTTC.

This clone has a handful of counts. Distinct nucleotide sequences in the sample also encode this CDR3. CDR3 sequence (DNA): TGCGCCAGCAGCTTGGAAGGACAGCTGAACACTGAAGCTTTCTTT. Amino acid sequence: CASSLEGQLNTEAFF. The V gene is TRBV5-1, the J gene TRBJ1-1; a weak D match, TRBD1 (6 bases). The CDR3 loop spans 15 amino acids. V gave up 0 bases and J gave up 0 bases, with 9 bases separating them. Germline V gene sequence: CDR1 SGHRS, CDR2 YFSETQ.

The V call is TRBV28, the J call TRBJ2-4; D is possibly TRBD1 (5 bases). The CDR3 extends over 12 amino acids. Between the trimmed V and J ends, which lost 5 bases and 7 bases, there was a span of 9 bases. Germline V CDR1 and CDR2: MDHEN, SYDVKM. The CDR3 sequence: CASSPKGNIQYF. DNA of the CDR3: TGTGCCAGCAGTCCAAAGGGGAACATTCAGTACTTC.

The chain links TRBV5-1 to TRBJ1-6, with D maybe TRBD1 (5 bases). The CDR3 spans 15 residues. The germline V gene has CDR1 SGHRS and CDR2 YFSETQ. V was clipped by 0 bases and J by 6 bases, with 10 bases between them. The CDR3 DNA sequence: TGCGCCAGCAGCTTGGATTCGGGGGGTAATTCACCCCTCCACTTT. Encoded protein: CASSLDSGGNSPLHF.